Below, 11 T cell receptor beta chains from the same sample are listed, as sequenced in a study of blood T cell repertoires in COVID-19. Generated by immunoSEQ multiplex PCR, the TCRdb table keeps only in-frame clones and is missing some. Of approximately 270,000 clones in the sample, 91% were seen once. Material: PBMCs or T cells enriched from blood (not recorded which). The source is a man in his forties or fifties who had been exposed to COVID-19.

J is TRBJ1-1 and V is TRBV6-6; tentatively, D is TRBD1 (5 bases). Trimming pared 5 bases from V and 3 bases from J, leaving 10 bases between. The CDR3 runs 13 residues. Germline assignment: CDR1 MNHNY and CDR2 SVGAGI (reference sequence). CDR3 protein: CASSTDRDTEAFF. In DNA form, the CDR3 reads TGTGCCAGCAGTACTGACAGAGACACTGAAGCTTTCTTT.

The genes are TRBV5-1 and TRBJ2-5; 11 bases are a match to TRBD1. After removal of 4 bases from V and 0 bases from J, the junction contained 5 bases not matched to a gene. Germline lookup yields CDR1 SGHRS and CDR2 YFSETQ. The CDR3 consists of 16 residues. The CDR3: CASSGGTGGYQETQYF. The CDR3 DNA reads as TGCGCCAGCAGCGGCGGGACAGGGGGTTACCAAGAGACCCAGTACTTC.

The chain carries TRBV19 and TRBJ1-1; D might be TRBD1 (6 bases). Germline V gene lookup returns CDR1 LNHDA and CDR2 SQIVND (reference sequence). The V gene lost 5 bases and the J gene lost 4 bases, with 11 bases spanning the gap. The CDR3 extends over 13 amino acids. CDR3 loop: CASSVGGGTEAFF. The CDR3 DNA follows: TGTGCCAGTAGTGTAGGGGGGGGCACTGAAGCTTTCTTT. Looking up the rest from reference TRBV19 and TRBJ1-1 gives the full variable domain: DGGITQSPKYLFRKEGQNVTLSCEQNLNHDAMYWYRQDPGQGLRLIYYSQIVNDFQKGDIAEGYSVSREKKESFPLTVTSAQKNPTAFYLCASSVGGGTEAFFGQGTRLTVV.

The chain combines TRBV5-1 with TRBJ2-4; 9 bases line up with TRBD1. The CDR3 is 14 amino acids. Germline V gene data show CDR1 as SGHRS and CDR2 as YFSETQ. Trimming took 2 bases from V and 8 from J; bases not matched to a gene: 5. In DNA form, the CDR3 reads TGCGCCAGCAGCTTCGGGACAGGGATGGACATTCAGTACTTC. Translation: CASSFGTGMDIQYF.

This chain joins TRBV29-1 and TRBJ2-7, with D tentatively TRBD2 (7 bases). The germline V gene encodes CDR1 SQVTM and CDR2 ANQGSEA. The CDR3 loop spans 19 amino acids. V was pared by 4 bases and J by 4 bases, with 32 bases between. CDR3 sequence (DNA): TGCAGCGTTGGGCAGCTGGGACAAGGGCGTTCGGGAGGATATTACGAGCAGTACTTC. It specifies CSVGQLGQGRSGGYYEQYF.

V and J are TRBV6-1 and TRBJ2-3; perhaps TRBD1 as D (6 bases). The CDR3 loop spans 14 amino acids. The V end was cut by 3 bases, the J end by 4 bases, with 11 bases between. Germline CDR1 MNHNS, CDR2 SASEGT. The CDR3 reads CASSDFRGPDTQYF. The CDR3 nucleotides are TGTGCCAGCAGTGATTTCAGGGGCCCAGATACGCAGTATTTT.

The rearrangement uses TRBV29-1 and TRBJ1-2; TRBD1 matches 12 bases. The V gene end was trimmed by 7 bases and the J gene end by 3 bases; junction bases not matched to a gene: 9. Germline V gene data show CDR1 as SQVTM and CDR2 as ANQGSEA. This CDR3 region has 15 residues. In DNA form, the CDR3 reads TGCAGCGCCGGGGACAGGGGGCCCACTGACTATGGCTACACCTTC. Protein sequence: CSAGDRGPTDYGYTF.

This clone was counted a single time. V usage is TRBV4-1 and J usage is TRBJ1-4; 10 bases are shared with TRBD1. Trimming cost V 0 bases and J 3 bases; bases outside gene matches: 7. CDR1 is MGHRA and CDR2 is YSYEKL in the germline V gene. The CDR3 sequence is 18 residues long. Written as DNA, the CDR3 is TGCGCCAGCAGCCAAGATGAGGGACAGGGGATTGCTAATGAAAAACTGTTTTTT. Amino acids: CASSQDEGQGIANEKLFF.

The chain employs TRBV3-1 (or the pseudogene TRBV3-2) and TRBJ2-7, with 11 bases identical to TRBD2. The junction had 10 bases not matched to a gene; V was cut back by 4 bases and J by 2 bases. Germline V lookup: CDR1 LGHDT, CDR2 YNNKEL (reference sequence). The CDR3 loop spans 17 amino acids. The CDR3 reads CASSPELAGASTYEQYF. In DNA, the CDR3 is TGTGCCAGCAGCCCGGAACTAGCGGGAGCCTCCACCTACGAGCAGTACTTC.

The rearrangement joins TRBV15 to TRBJ2-1, with D possibly matching TRBD2 (6 bases). This CDR3 region has 13 residues. The germline gives CDR1 LNHNV, CDR2 YYDKDF (reference sequence). Trimming shortened V by 7 bases and J by 8 bases, and 15 bases separated the two germline ends. The CDR3 DNA follows: TGTGCCACCACCGAGACTAGTGAGGATGAGCAGTTCTTC. Translating gives CATTETSEDEQFF.

This clone was recorded only once. The gene calls are TRBV5-1 and TRBJ1-2; 8 nucleotides agree with TRBD1. The CDR3 consists of 14 residues. CDR1 and CDR2 (germline): SGHRS, YFSETQ. With V trimmed by 6 bases and J by 2 bases, 6 bases remained unmatched. CDR3 coding DNA: TGCGCCAGCACCCCGGGACAGGAGAACTATGGCTACACCTTC. Its protein is CASTPGQENYGYTF.